The 10 T cell receptor beta chains presented below share a single source sample, sequenced in a study of blood T cell repertoires in COVID-19. Assay: immunoSEQ multiplex PCR; the TCRdb copy retains only in-frame clones and omits some. The sample has tens of thousands of clones; 70% to 90% are singletons. Sequenced material: peripheral blood. The receptors shown here come from an elderly woman with acute or convalescent COVID-19.

The rearrangement links TRBV12-5 to TRBJ1-3; 10 bases agree with TRBD1. This CDR3 spans 19 amino acids. Trimming at V came to 0 bases and at J to 0 bases, leaving 8 bases not matched to a gene. The germline CDR1 and CDR2 sequences are LGHNT and FRNRAP. The CDR3 spells CASGLVQGTGALSGNTIYF. As DNA, the CDR3 is TGTGCTAGTGGTTTGGTACAGGGGACAGGGGCCCTCTCTGGAAACACCATATATTTT. The entire variable domain, with the rest obtained from reference TRBV12-5 and TRBJ1-3, is as follows: DARVTQTPRHKVTEMGQEVTMRCQPILGHNTVFWYRQTMMQGLELLAYFRNRAPLDDSGMPKDRFSAEMPDATLATLKIQPSEPRDSAVYFCASGLVQGTGALSGNTIYFGEGSWLTVV.

This chain uses TRBV6-2 or TRBV6-3 with TRBJ2-5, with TRBD1 matching over 7 bases. With 2 bases clipped from V and 0 bases from J, the junction kept 15 bases outside the gene matches. Germline V gives CDR1 MNHEY, CDR2 SVGEGT. CDR3 length: 19 amino acids. This CDR3 is CASSYRPWRIDRDQETQYF. The DNA of the CDR3 is TGTGCCAGCAGTTACCGACCCTGGAGGATAGACAGGGACCAAGAGACCCAGTACTTC.

This clone was found once. V usage is TRBV10-3 and J usage is TRBJ2-2; 9 bases fit TRBD2. The CDR3 has 16 residues. J gave up 6 bases and V 3 bases, and 8 bases lay outside the gene matches. Germline V gene lookup returns CDR1 ENHRY and CDR2 SYGVKD. The CDR3 DNA reads TGTGCCATCAGTGAAAGGGCGGGAGGGCCCGCCGGGGAGCTGTTTTTT. This codes for CAISERAGGPAGELFF.

The CDR3 spells CATLGTDSYEQYF. The CDR3 DNA is TGTGCCACCTTGGGGACTGATTCCTACGAGCAGTACTTC. The chain combines TRBV2 with TRBJ2-7; TRBD2 is a possible D gene (6 bases). Trimming shortened V by 10 bases and J by 1 base, and 14 bases separated the two germline ends. Per the germline V gene, CDR1 is SNHLY and CDR2 is FYNNEI. This CDR3 comprises 13 residues. Full variable domain (missing parts from reference TRBV2 and TRBJ2-7): EPEVTQTPSHQVTQMGQEVILRCVPISNHLYFYWYRQILGQKVEFLVSFYNNEISEKSEIFDDQFSVERPDGSNFTLKIRSTKLEDSAMYFCATLGTDSYEQYFGPGTRLTVT.

This clone was observed a few times. The chain joins TRBV5-1 to TRBJ1-4; D call uncertain. Trimming took off 0 bases at V and 7 bases at J, with 13 bases between the two ends. Germline V gene sequence: CDR1 SGHRS, CDR2 YFSETQ. The CDR3 consists of 15 residues. CDR3 sequence (DNA): TGCGCCAGCAGCTTGGGCGGAAATACTCGTGAAAAACTGTTTTTT. Amino acids: CASSLGGNTREKLFF.

The chain recombines TRBV27 with TRBJ2-3, with D possibly being TRBD2 (6 bases). The CDR3 loop spans 15 amino acids. The V and J ends lost 6 bases and 2 bases respectively, with 15 bases between them. The germline V gene encodes CDR1 MNHEY and CDR2 SMNVEV (reference sequence). CDR3 loop: CASSSWGEVTDTQYF. The DNA for the CDR3 is TGTGCCAGCAGCTCTTGGGGGGAGGTCACAGATACGCAGTATTTT.

V is TRBV18 and J is TRBJ1-4; TRBD1 aligns across 7 bases. This CDR3 comprises 16 residues. Trimming removed 6 bases from V and 3 bases from J; junction bases left unmatched: 10. Germline V gene sequence: CDR1 KGHSH, CDR2 LQKENI. CDR3 in amino acids: CASSKDQGVPNEKLFF. The DNA for the CDR3 is TGTGCCAGCTCGAAGGACCAGGGGGTTCCTAATGAAAAACTGTTTTTT.

The V gene is TRBV6-2 or TRBV6-3, the J gene TRBJ2-4; TRBD1 agrees at 8 bases. CDR1 is MNHEY and CDR2 is SVGEGT in the germline V gene. V lost 0 bases, J lost 3 bases, and 7 bases stayed unmatched. The CDR3 is 17 residues long. The CDR3 nucleotides read TGTGCCAGCAGTTACTCATCCAGGGGGCGCGGCAAAAACATTCAGTACTTC. Protein sequence: CASSYSSRGRGKNIQYF.

On this clone: The junction and the germline gene differ at one end; a read error may be behind it. The V gene is TRBV18, the J gene TRBJ2-3, with 7 bases aligning to TRBD2. Germline lookup yields CDR1 KGHSH and CDR2 LQKENI. This CDR3 spans 12 amino acids. The CDR3 DNA follows: TGTGCCAGCTCACCCCTGGGACTACCCCCTGGTTTT. This gives the protein CASSPLGLPPGF. Using reference TRBV18 and TRBJ2-3 for the parts outside the CDR3, the full variable domain is NAGVMQNPRHLVRRRGQEARLRCSPMKGHSHVYWYRQLPEEGLKFMVYLQKENIIDESGMPKERFSAEFPKEGPSILRIQQVVRGDSAAYFCASSPLGLPPGFGPGTRLTVL.

CDR3 in DNA: TGTGCCAGTAGTATCCAGACAGGTCTTAGCAATCAGCCCCAGCATTTT. Amino acid sequence: CASSIQTGLSNQPQHF. The rearrangement uses TRBV19 and TRBJ1-5, with D tentatively TRBD1 (6 bases). Germline CDR1 and CDR2: LNHDA and SQIVND (reference sequence). The CDR3 runs to 16 residues. Between the trimmed V and J ends, which lost 3 bases and 0 bases, there was a span of 12 bases. Full variable domain (missing parts from reference TRBV19 and TRBJ1-5): DGGITQSPKYLFRKEGQNVTLSCEQNLNHDAMYWYRQDPGQGLRLIYYSQIVNDFQKGDIAEGYSVSREKKESFPLTVTSAQKNPTAFYLCASSIQTGLSNQPQHFGDGTRLSIL.